The 8 T cell receptor beta chains listed next were all sequenced from one sample in a study of blood T cell repertoires in COVID-19. Generated by immunoSEQ multiplex PCR, the TCRdb table keeps only in-frame clones and is missing some. Among roughly 130,000 clones listed, 84% were seen once. Specimen: peripheral blood. The receptors stem from a man aged 30-40 years with COVID-19, enrolled during active disease.

This clone was seen a handful of times. J is TRBJ1-1 and V is TRBV6-1, with 8 bases fitting TRBD1. V shed 2 bases and J 11 bases; nucleotides not matched to a gene: 7. Germline-derived CDR1 and CDR2 are MNHNS and SASEGT. This CDR3 spans 13 amino acids. The CDR3 region has the DNA TGTGCCAGCAGTGAACTACGACAGGGGAGTGCTTTCTTT. This sequence encodes CASSELRQGSAFF.

The rearrangement links TRBV3-1 (or the pseudogene TRBV3-2) to TRBJ2-1; TRBD2 matches at 10 bases. Germline assignment: CDR1 LGHDT and CDR2 YNNKEL (reference sequence). This CDR3 has 18 amino acids. With V trimmed by 0 bases and J by 12 bases, 17 bases remained unmatched. The CDR3 region has the DNA TGTGCCAGCAGCCAAGATTCACTAGCGGGATCAAAAGGGGGTTCGCAGTTCTTC. Translation gives CASSQDSLAGSKGGSQFF.

The chain recombines TRBV28 with TRBJ1-2, with 7 positions matching TRBD1. With 4 bases clipped from V and 1 base from J, the junction kept 6 bases outside the gene matches. The CDR3 is made up of 15 amino acids. Germline values: CDR1 MDHEN, CDR2 SYDVKM. Written as DNA, the CDR3 is TGTGCCAGCAGTTCCAGGGGGACCGTTAACTATGGCTACACCTTC. Translation: CASSSRGTVNYGYTF.

A note on this clone: The junction does not match germline at one end; this may be a read error. The CDR3 DNA follows: TGTGCCAGCAGCTTAGCATCCGGGACAGGGTTAGGCTTC. It translates to CASSLASGTGLGF. The rearrangement uses TRBV7-9 and TRBJ2-7; 9 nucleotides line up with TRBD1. CDR1 and CDR2 (germline): SEHNR, FQNEAQ (reference sequence). The CDR3 extends over 13 amino acids.

The chain links TRBV18 to TRBJ1-1, with D unclear. The CDR3 totals 14 residues. V dropped 5 bases and J dropped 1 base, with 11 bases sitting between them. Germline V CDR1 and CDR2: KGHSH, LQKENI. CDR3 sequence: CASSSEAGNTEAFF. As DNA, the CDR3 is TGTGCCAGCTCAAGCGAGGCCGGGAACACTGAAGCTTTCTTT.

The rearrangement joins TRBV27 to TRBJ2-2; TRBD2 is a possible D gene (5 bases). V lost 0 bases and J 2 bases, leaving 10 bases between the germline ends. The CDR3 loop spans 16 amino acids. Germline values: CDR1 MNHEY, CDR2 SMNVEV (reference sequence). CDR3 DNA sequence: TGTGCCAGCAGTTTATCAAAGCGGCTAAACACCGGGGAGCTGTTTTTT. Translation: CASSLSKRLNTGELFF.

This clone was found once. The chain carries TRBV29-1 and TRBJ2-1; 9 nucleotides agree with TRBD2. CDR1 and CDR2 (germline): SQVTM, ANQGSEA. V was pared by 1 base and J by 9 bases, with 10 bases of the junction left unmatched. The CDR3 runs to 15 residues. The CDR3 DNA is TGCAGCGTTGAAGCCCCGGCGGGAGGGCCCACTGAGCAGTTCTTC. Protein sequence: CSVEAPAGGPTEQFF.

The rearrangement uses TRBV3-1 (or the pseudogene TRBV3-2) and TRBJ1-5, with 10 bases matching TRBD1. Losses at the gene ends were 1 base for V and 7 bases for J; bases not matched to a gene: 4. Germline values: CDR1 LGHDT, CDR2 YNNKEL (reference sequence). This CDR3 contains 15 residues. The CDR3 here is CASSQGQGARQPQHF. The CDR3 region has the DNA TGTGCCAGCAGCCAAGGACAGGGGGCAAGGCAGCCCCAGCATTTT.